The 15 T cell receptor beta chains below all came from one sample that was sequenced in a study of blood T cell repertoires in COVID-19. The protocol was immunoSEQ multiplex PCR, while the TCRdb copy is restricted to in-frame clones and leaves out a portion. The profile shows 85,000 to 130,000 clones, about 64% of them singletons. Sequenced: peripheral blood. These receptors were taken from a human donor with acute or convalescent COVID-19. The donor label of this sample is uncertain.

The CDR3 nucleotides are TGCGCCAGCAGCTATCAGGGGGCTGAGAACACTGAAGCTTTCTTT. Its protein is CASSYQGAENTEAFF. This chain connects TRBV5-1 to TRBJ1-1; 8 bases align to TRBD1. The CDR3 contains 15 residues. Per germline, CDR1 SGHRS and CDR2 YFSETQ. After removal of 3 bases from V and 1 base from J, the junction contained 5 bases not matched to a gene.

This chain links TRBV3-1 (or the pseudogene TRBV3-2) with TRBJ2-1; 10 bases fit TRBD2. CDR3 length: 15 amino acids. The germline V gene has CDR1 LGHDT and CDR2 YNNKEL (reference sequence). Trimming at V came to 4 bases and at J to 6 bases, leaving 6 bases not matched to a gene. CDR3 DNA sequence: TGTGCCAGCAGCCGGAGCGGGGGGGCCTCCAATGAGCAGTTCTTC. Translated: CASSRSGGASNEQFF.

The chain employs TRBV14 and TRBJ1-1; TRBD1 agrees at 8 bases. The CDR3 spans 17 residues. The V and J ends lost 4 bases and 4 bases, in that order; junction bases with no gene match: 14. In germline, CDR1 is SGHDN, CDR2 FVKESK. DNA of the CDR3: TGTGCCAGCAGCCCTAAGGGTGGCAGGGGGCGCGTCACTGAAGCTTTCTTT. This gives the protein CASSPKGGRGRVTEAFF.

The gene calls are TRBV5-6 and TRBJ2-1; D remains unclear. V lost 0 bases and J 8 bases, leaving 6 bases between the germline ends. The CDR3 sequence is 12 residues long. Looked up from germline, CDR1 is SGHDT and CDR2 is YYEEEE. CDR3 coding DNA: TGTGCCAGCAGCTTGGGAAGCGATGAGCAGTTCTTC. This codes for CASSLGSDEQFF. The whole variable domain, filled in from reference TRBV5-6 and TRBJ2-1, reads DAGVTQSPTHLIKTRGQQVTLRCSPKSGHDTVSWYQQALGQGPQFIFQYYEEEERQRGNFPDRFSGHQFPNYSSELNVNALLLGDSALYLCASSLGSDEQFFGPGTRLTVL.

The gene calls are TRBV7-2 and TRBJ2-2; 11 bases match TRBD2. The germline CDR1 and CDR2 sequences are SGHTA and FQGNSA. This CDR3 is built from 17 residues. The V gene end was trimmed by 0 bases and the J gene end by 4 bases; junction bases not matched to a gene: 4. The CDR3 DNA is TGTGCCAGCAGCTTAGCGTTAGCGGGGGGGATCACCGGGGAGCTGTTTTTT. Its protein product is CASSLALAGGITGELFF.

The rearrangement joins TRBV19 to TRBJ1-4, with D perhaps matching TRBD1 (5 bases). Trimming removed 7 bases at V and 8 bases at J, with 14 bases between. Germline lookup yields CDR1 LNHDA and CDR2 SQIVND (reference sequence). The CDR3 is 13 amino acids. The CDR3 DNA sequence: TGTGCCAGTACCACCCAGGGTCGGGAAAAACTGTTTTTT. Translating it yields CASTTQGREKLFF.

The V gene is TRBV7-6, the J gene TRBJ2-2; possible D gene TRBD1, 6 bases. The CDR3 has 17 amino acids. Germline V CDR1 and CDR2: SGHVS, FNYEAQ. Trimming removed 5 bases at V and 0 bases at J, with 16 bases between. The CDR3 loop reads CASSPRGRGSNTGELFF. The CDR3 bases are TGTGCCAGCAGCCCCAGGGGCCGGGGTTCGAACACCGGGGAGCTGTTTTTT.

The gene calls are TRBV6-2 or TRBV6-3 and TRBJ1-1, with no clear D. The CDR3 is 14 residues long. V lost 4 bases and J 1 base, leaving 10 bases between the germline ends. Germline V gene data show CDR1 as MNHEY and CDR2 as SVGEGT. CDR3 amino acids: CASSSAGANTEAFF. The CDR3 nucleotides are TGTGCCAGCAGTTCTGCAGGCGCGAACACTGAAGCTTTCTTT.

There are a few counts of this clone. The V call is TRBV2, the J call TRBJ2-7, with TRBD2 identical over 7 bases. Germline V lookup: CDR1 SNHLY, CDR2 FYNNEI. The J segment lost 0 bases and the V segment lost 2 bases, leaving 7 bases of the junction unmatched. The CDR3 is made up of 16 amino acids. CDR3 region: CASSESSTSVSYEQYF. The CDR3 DNA is TGTGCCAGCAGTGAAAGTTCTACTAGCGTCTCCTACGAGCAGTACTTC.

The chain recombines TRBV18 with TRBJ2-3, with D tentatively TRBD1 (6 bases). CDR1 and CDR2 (germline): KGHSH, LQKENI. This CDR3 is built from 16 residues. V lost 3 bases and J 0 bases, leaving 13 bases between the germline ends. The CDR3 sequence: CASSPRGTSSTDTQYF. The CDR3 DNA reads as TGTGCCAGCTCACCCCGAGGGACAAGCAGCACAGATACGCAGTATTTT.

The J gene is TRBJ1-4, the V gene TRBV29-1; 9 bases align to TRBD1. The length of the CDR3 is 12 residues. Germline CDR1 SQVTM, CDR2 ANQGSEA. The trim removed 7 bases at V and 8 bases at J, leaving 5 bases unmatched. This chain's CDR3 is CSAGTGREKLFF. In DNA, the CDR3 is TGCAGCGCCGGGACAGGGCGCGAAAAACTGTTTTTT. The full variable domain, with the rest looked up from reference TRBV29-1 and TRBJ1-4, is SAVISQKPSRDICQRGTSLTIQCQVDSQVTMMFWYRQQPGQSLTLIATANQGSEATYESGFVIDKFPISRPNLTFSTLTVSNMSPEDSSIYLCSAGTGREKLFFGSGTQLSVL.

The gene calls are TRBV11-2 and TRBJ1-5, with unresolved D. V was pared by 3 bases and J by 0 bases, with 9 bases between. This CDR3 contains 15 residues. Germline V gene sequence: CDR1 SGHAT, CDR2 FQNNGV. CDR3 region: CASSLGPNSNQPQHF. CDR3 nucleotide sequence: TGTGCCAGCAGCTTGGGCCCAAATAGCAATCAGCCCCAGCATTTT.

This sequence joins TRBV7-2 and TRBJ2-1, with a tentative D call TRBD1 (5 bases). The CDR3 loop spans 15 amino acids. Germline lookup yields CDR1 SGHTA and CDR2 FQGNSA. Trimming stripped 6 bases from V and 2 bases from J, with 14 bases between. This chain's CDR3 is CASSPSGHPYNEQFF. In DNA, the CDR3 is TGTGCCAGCAGTCCCTCCGGACACCCCTACAATGAGCAGTTCTTC.

The chain links TRBV2 to TRBJ2-2; 11 bases agree with TRBD2. This CDR3 has 16 residues. The junction had 3 bases not matched to a gene; V was cut back by 5 bases and J by 1 base. CDR1 SNHLY and CDR2 FYNNEI come from the germline V gene. The CDR3 sequence: CASSLAGGVNTGELFF. CDR3 in DNA: TGTGCCAGCAGTCTAGCGGGGGGCGTGAACACCGGGGAGCTGTTTTTT. Using reference TRBV2 and TRBJ2-2 for the parts outside the CDR3, the full variable domain is EPEVTQTPSHQVTQMGQEVILRCVPISNHLYFYWYRQILGQKVEFLVSFYNNEISEKSEIFDDQFSVERPDGSNFTLKIRSTKLEDSAMYFCASSLAGGVNTGELFFGEGSRLTVL.

This clone was observed a single time. The chain carries TRBV15 and TRBJ2-1; D ambiguous. CDR1 is LNHNV and CDR2 is YYDKDF in the germline V gene (reference sequence). V dropped 0 bases and J dropped 0 bases, with 12 bases sitting between them. The CDR3 has 17 amino acids. The CDR3 DNA follows: TGTGCCACCAGCAGAGATAGAGCGCCGAGCTCCTACAATGAGCAGTTCTTC. It yields the protein CATSRDRAPSSYNEQFF.